This record covers a single T cell receptor beta chain. Its antigen is currently unknown. This sample is part of a study of regulatory T cells in long-lasting Graves disease. Overall study findings and caveats: Less diverse TCR repertoires were seen in persistent Graves' patients than in newly diagnosed ones.

This sample's time point: persistent/refractory GD, antithyroid drugs over 5 years with positive TRAb. After RNA was extracted from PBMCs, the TCR library was made from it. Through Arm-PCR of CDR3 regions and iRepertoire HTBI primers, TCR beta libraries were built. TCRdb re-analysed the multiplex PCR reads in MiXCR, keeping a single row per CDR3 protein. The sample has 500,000 to 700,000 distinct CDR3 sequences; around 30% are singletons. Germline V gives CDR1 MGHRA, CDR2 YSYEKL. This CDR3 has 16 residues. V dropped 0 bases and J dropped 10 bases, with 18 bases sitting between them. This receptor was taken from a female donor with Graves disease. This specimen consisted of peripheral blood mononuclear cells (PBMCs), obtained when the disease was refractory, from a patient treated with antithyroid drugs. The gene calls are TRBV4-1 and TRBJ1-4; TRBD1 is a possible D gene (6 bases). CDR3 sequence (DNA): TGCGCCAGCAGCCAAGAGGTCGCAGGGGAGGTCGGAAAACTGTTTTTT. Its protein is CASSQEVAGEVGKLFF.